The 22 T cell receptor beta chains listed next were all sequenced from one sample in a study of OX40 agonist ivuxolimab in advanced cancers. Libraries were prepared by immunoSEQ multiplex PCR; TCRdb keeps only in-frame clonotypes and omits some of them. The sample includes 50,000 or so clones, approximately 83% of them seen just once. Material: CD4+ or CD8+ T cells sorted from blood, obtained in a trial of the OX40 agonist ivuxolimab. The receptor source for this set is an adult with an advanced solid tumor such as melanoma, head and neck, liver or kidney cancer.

The chain carries TRBV19 and TRBJ1-2; D is possibly TRBD1 (5 bases). V lost 5 bases, J lost 9 bases, and 13 bases lay in between. The CDR3 extends over 12 amino acids. CDR1 is LNHDA and CDR2 is SQIVND in the germline V gene (reference sequence). The CDR3 DNA reads as TGTGCCAGTAGTGTTGGACCGGGGCGCTACACCTTC. It translates to CASSVGPGRYTF.

The chain's CDR3 is CSVGMNTEAFF. The CDR3 bases are TGCAGCGTTGGCATGAACACTGAAGCTTTCTTT. This chain uses TRBV29-1 with TRBJ1-1; D is undetermined. The CDR3 length is 11 residues. V lost 4 bases and J 0 bases, leaving 3 bases between the germline ends. In germline, CDR1 is SQVTM, CDR2 ANQGSEA.

V is TRBV10-3 and J is TRBJ1-1; 7 positions match TRBD1. The germline V gene has CDR1 ENHRY and CDR2 SYGVKD. This CDR3 region has 15 residues. J was trimmed by 3 bases and V by 2 bases; bases with no gene match: 6. Written as DNA, the CDR3 is TGTGCCATCAGTGAGCCGCAACAGGGGCACACTGAAGCTTTCTTT. This codes for CAISEPQQGHTEAFF.

The chain is built from TRBV14 and TRBJ2-7, with D perhaps TRBD1 or TRBD2 (6 bases each). V gave up 1 base and J gave up 5 bases, with 15 bases separating them. From germline, CDR1 is SGHDN and CDR2 FVKESK. The CDR3 length is 15 residues. The CDR3 nucleotides read TGTGCCAGCAGCCAAGTTGTGGGGGGCATAAACGAGCAGTACTTC. It translates to CASSQVVGGINEQYF.

The V and J genes are TRBV14 and TRBJ1-2; a possible D gene is TRBD1 (6 bases). Germline loops: CDR1 SGHDN, CDR2 FVKESK. V lost 1 base, J lost 5 bases, and 14 bases lay in between. This CDR3 is built from 15 residues. The DNA for the CDR3 is TGTGCCAGCAGCCAAGGGGGGGGGCAAGTTTATGGCTACACCTTC. It specifies CASSQGGGQVYGYTF. Complete variable domain (other parts from reference TRBV14 and TRBJ1-2): EAGVTQFPSHSVIEKGQTVTLRCDPISGHDNLYWYRRVMGKEIKFLLHFVKESKQDESGMPNNRFLAERTGGTYSTLKVQPAELEDSGVYFCASSQGGGQVYGYTFGSGTRLTVV.

In this sample, this clone turned up a few times. The rearrangement joins TRBV5-6 to TRBJ2-3; the match to TRBD2 covers 9 bases. The germline gives CDR1 SGHDT, CDR2 YYEEEE. V lost 1 base and J lost 2; bases outside the gene matches: 8. CDR3 length equals 17 residues. The CDR3 DNA reads TGTGCCAGCAGCTTGCTTTCGGGACTAGCATTCACAGATACGCAGTATTTT. Its translation is CASSLLSGLAFTDTQYF.

This chain links TRBV2 with TRBJ1-3; D remains ambiguous. The CDR3 is 12 residues long. Trimming removed 3 bases at V and 8 bases at J, with 8 bases between. Germline values: CDR1 SNHLY, CDR2 FYNNEI. The CDR3 DNA is TGTGCCAGCAGTGAGGTATCTTACACCATATATTTT. Protein: CASSEVSYTIYF.

The rearrangement links TRBV30 to TRBJ2-5; TRBD1 is a possible D gene (6 bases). Trimming pared 4 bases from V and 5 bases from J, leaving 11 bases between. This CDR3 has 12 residues. Germline V lookup: CDR1 GTSNPN, CDR2 SVGIG (reference sequence). CDR3 sequence reads: CAWNRAWETQYF. Written as DNA, the CDR3 is TGTGCCTGGAACAGGGCGTGGGAGACCCAGTACTTC.

This clone was picked up one time. The rearrangement joins TRBV19 to TRBJ1-4; D may be TRBD1 (5 bases). Germline V gives CDR1 LNHDA, CDR2 SQIVND (reference sequence). The CDR3 loop spans 14 amino acids. V gave up 6 bases and J gave up 4 bases, with 12 bases separating them. The CDR3: CASSRGTVNEKLFF. The CDR3 DNA sequence: TGTGCCAGTAGCCGCGGGACGGTTAATGAAAAACTGTTTTTT.

J is TRBJ2-3 and V is TRBV21-1. TRBV21-1 is a documented pseudogene. The CDR3 contains 18 residues. The CDR3: CASSKVADRPSSTDTQYF. In DNA, the CDR3 is TGTGCCAGCAGCAAAGTCGCTGATCGTCCTTCTAGCACAGATACGCAGTATTTT.

The genes are TRBV6-5 and TRBJ2-5; tentatively, D is TRBD1 (6 bases). The germline V gene encodes CDR1 MNHEY and CDR2 SVGAGI. This CDR3 region has 14 residues. V shed 0 bases and J shed 5 bases, with 10 bases lying between them. The CDR3 coding sequence is TGTGCCAGCAGTTACTCGATAGGGGGTGAGACCCAGTACTTC. This encodes CASSYSIGGETQYF.

The chain employs TRBV6-5 and TRBJ2-3, with TRBD1 matching over 8 bases. V dropped 5 bases and J dropped 3; count of bases not matched to a gene: 7. This CDR3 is built from 15 residues. Germline V gives CDR1 MNHEY, CDR2 SVGAGI. The CDR3 loop is CASSKTTGDTDTQYF. DNA for the CDR3: TGTGCCAGCAGTAAGACGACAGGGGATACAGATACGCAGTATTTT.

The chain couples TRBV7-7 to TRBJ1-6, with 7 nucleotides matching TRBD1. CDR1 is SSHAT and CDR2 is FNYEAQ in the germline V gene (reference sequence). This CDR3 contains 15 residues. V shed 0 bases and J 7 bases; nucleotides not matched to a gene: 3. The CDR3 region has the DNA TGTGCCAGCAGCTTAGCGACAGGGAGGAATTCACCCCTCCACTTT. This codes for CASSLATGRNSPLHF.

J is TRBJ2-2 and V is TRBV11-3; TRBD1 might be the D (5 bases). Germline-derived CDR1 and CDR2 are SGHNT and YENEEA. The V gene lost 1 base and the J gene lost 6 bases, with 6 bases spanning the gap. This CDR3 is 13 amino acids long. As DNA, the CDR3 is TGTGCCAGCAGCTTAGCAGGGTCCGGGGAGCTGTTTTTT. Its translation is CASSLAGSGELFF.

This clone was found many times. The rearrangement links TRBV5-1 to TRBJ2-2; 9 nucleotides align to TRBD1. The CDR3 extends over 17 amino acids. CDR1 and CDR2 from the germline V gene are SGHRS and YFSETQ. V lost 1 base and J lost 7; bases outside the gene matches: 11. For the CDR3, the DNA is TGCGCCAGCAGCTTGTCAACCGGGACAGGGTCTTACGGGGAGCTGTTTTTT. It yields the protein CASSLSTGTGSYGELFF.

Sample share makes this clone large. The CDR3 reads CASRLDISYEQYF. CDR3 bases: TGTGCCAGCAGACTGGACATTTCCTACGAGCAGTACTTC. The chain couples TRBV27 to TRBJ2-7; D possibly corresponds to TRBD1 (5 bases). Looked up from germline, CDR1 is MNHEY and CDR2 is SMNVEV (reference sequence). V lost 6 bases to trimming and J lost 1 base, with 10 bases between them. The CDR3 consists of 13 residues.

The DNA of the CDR3 is TGTGCCAGCAGCCAAGCGAGGGAGGGAGGTGGCTACACCTTC. It specifies CASSQAREGGGYTF. The V call is TRBV14, the J call TRBJ1-2; D remains unclear. V gave up 1 base and J gave up 7 bases, with 13 bases separating them. CDR3 length equals 14 residues. CDR1 SGHDN and CDR2 FVKESK come from the germline V gene.

The gene calls are TRBV30 and TRBJ2-2; 7 nucleotides match TRBD1. Germline loops: CDR1 GTSNPN, CDR2 SVGIG (reference sequence). Losses at the gene ends were 1 base for V and 1 base for J; bases not matched to a gene: 0. This CDR3 comprises 14 residues. CDR3 coding DNA: TGTGCCTGGAGTGGGGACAGGAACACCGGGGAGCTGTTTTTT. Its protein is CAWSGDRNTGELFF. The whole variable domain, remainder taken from reference TRBV30 and TRBJ2-2, is SQTIHQWPATLVQPVGSPLSLECTVEGTSNPNLYWYRQAAGRGLQLLFYSVGIGQISSEVPQNLSASRPQDRQFILSSKKLLLSDSGFYLCAWSGDRNTGELFFGEGSRLTVL.

This chain uses TRBV4-3 with TRBJ2-1; D is uncertain. The CDR3 runs to 15 residues. Germline V CDR1 and CDR2: LGHNA, YSLEER. V was shortened by 4 bases and J by 0 bases, with 10 bases between the two germline ends. This CDR3 reads CASSRYSDSYNEQFF. CDR3 in DNA: TGCGCCAGCAGCCGCTATTCTGACTCCTACAATGAGCAGTTCTTC.

V usage is TRBV7-2 and J usage is TRBJ2-7; 8 bases are a match to TRBD1. With V trimmed by 3 bases and J by 6 bases, 10 bases remained unmatched. CDR3 length: 15 residues. Per the germline V gene, CDR1 is SGHTA and CDR2 is FQGNSA. CDR3 region: CASSLAGTGNGEQYF. In DNA, the CDR3 is TGTGCCAGCAGCTTGGCCGGGACAGGTAATGGCGAGCAGTACTTC.

The V call is TRBV7-9, the J call TRBJ1-3, with D possibly being TRBD1 (6 bases). V lost 5 bases and J 4 bases, leaving 18 bases between the germline ends. In germline, CDR1 is SEHNR, CDR2 FQNEAQ (reference sequence). This CDR3 comprises 16 residues. CDR3 sequence reads: CASSPAWGAGGNTIYF. Here the CDR3 DNA reads TGTGCCAGCAGCCCTGCCTGGGGGGCAGGGGGAAACACCATATATTTT.

The chain couples TRBV5-1 to TRBJ2-2; no clear D. This CDR3 region has 15 residues. Trimming took 0 bases from V and 3 from J, leaving 9 bases between them. Germline CDR1 and CDR2: SGHRS and YFSETQ. The CDR3 loop is CASSLGKMDTGELFF. Here the CDR3 DNA reads TGCGCCAGCAGCTTGGGGAAGATGGACACCGGGGAGCTGTTTTTT.